This is a list of T cell receptor beta chains from one sample in a study of response to subunit inactivated influenza vaccine. TCRdb itself ran the RT-PCR reads through MiXCR, one entry per CDR3 protein. This table has about 520,000 distinct CDR3 sequences, 7.2% appearing once. Source: PBMCs from blood, taken around 25 months after vaccination. The receptors here all came from a man aged 50 to 75 who received an inactivated influenza vaccine. Both conserved end residues are trimmed from each CDR3.

j_gene	v_gene	CDR3aa
TRBJ2-3	TRBV11-1	ASSFNGAPDTQY
TRBJ2-7	TRBV20-1	SALTGGTGLWEQY
TRBJ2-2	TRBV28	ASSLSFNTGELF
TRBJ2-7	TRBV5-6	ASSIGQGRYEQY
TRBJ2-1	TRBV5-6	ASSFRSVNEQF
TRBJ1-1	TRBV5-1	ASRPYTVPPNTEAF
TRBJ2-1	TRBV20-1	SARDDRGLAGASSYNEQF
TRBJ2-5	TRBV29-1	SVGRTGFGETQY
TRBJ2-3	TRBV28	ASSRSSGADTQY
TRBJ2-5	TRBV7-9	ASSLVKRGQETQY
TRBJ2-5	TRBV20-1	SVRGEARLETQY
TRBJ2-3	TRBV7-2	ASSLAGGGAGDTQY
TRBJ2-5	TRBV29-1	SVEGGPETQY
TRBJ1-4	TRBV27	ASSLFRGATNEKLF